Reported below is one T cell receptor beta chain. These data originate in a study of blood T cell repertoires in COVID-19. Looking at the study overall: PBMCs, B-cell-depleted T cells, or T cells provided the cDNA or gDNA that made up the material.

The CDR3 runs 17 residues. V dropped 2 bases and J dropped 0 bases, with 14 bases sitting between them. Sequencing used immunoSEQ multiplex PCR; TCRdb keeps in-frame clones, though not all of them. The data contain approximately 220,000 clones, roughly 90% of them singletons. The rearrangement links TRBV23-1 to TRBJ2-1, with D perhaps TRBD1 (6 bases). TRBV23-1 is treated as an ORF (open reading frame) with a function not yet certain. Sample: PBMCs or T cells enriched from blood (not recorded which). This receptor was identified in a woman in her thirties or forties with acute COVID-19. The CDR3 here is CASSQRTDSISYNEQFF. Here the CDR3 DNA reads TGCGCCAGCAGTCAAAGGACAGACTCAATCTCCTACAATGAGCAGTTCTTC.